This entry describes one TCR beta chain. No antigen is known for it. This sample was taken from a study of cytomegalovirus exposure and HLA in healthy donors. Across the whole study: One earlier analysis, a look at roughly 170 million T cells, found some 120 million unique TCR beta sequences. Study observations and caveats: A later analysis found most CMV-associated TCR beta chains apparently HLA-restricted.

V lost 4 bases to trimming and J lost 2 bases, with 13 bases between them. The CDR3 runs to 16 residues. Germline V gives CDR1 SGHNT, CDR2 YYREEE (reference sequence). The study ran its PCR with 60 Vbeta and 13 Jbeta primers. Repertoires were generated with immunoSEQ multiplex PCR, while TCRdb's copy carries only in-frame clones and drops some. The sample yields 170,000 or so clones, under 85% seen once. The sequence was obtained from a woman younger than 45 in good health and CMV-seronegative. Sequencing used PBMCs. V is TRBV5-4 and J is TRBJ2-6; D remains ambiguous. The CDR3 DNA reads TGTGCCAGCAGCGCGTCGCTTAGCACTGGGGCCAACGTCCTGACTTTC. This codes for CASSASLSTGANVLTF.